The 17 T cell receptor beta chains below were found in one sample sequenced in a study of cytomegalovirus exposure and HLA in healthy donors. PCR used 60 Vbeta primers and 13 Jbeta primers. Profiled with immunoSEQ multiplex PCR; TCRdb holds only in-frame clones, not every one. The data contain around 130,000 clones, around 83% of them singletons. The sequenced sample was PBMCs. These receptors all stem from a woman between 25 and 40 years old in good health and CMV-seropositive.

There are many counts of this clone. CDR3 DNA: TGTGCCAGCAGCTTTGGACAGGGGGCGACGGAGACCCAGTACTTC. It translates to CASSFGQGATETQYF. The V and J genes are TRBV5-5 and TRBJ2-5; 11 bases are shared with TRBD1. J gave up 5 bases and V 2 bases, and 5 bases lay outside the gene matches. This CDR3 spans 15 amino acids. Germline CDR1 reads SGHKS; CDR2 reads YYEKEE (reference sequence).

This clone was detected once. This chain uses TRBV9 with TRBJ2-5, with TRBD1 matching 9 bases. Trimming at V came to 4 bases and at J to 5 bases, leaving 6 bases not matched to a gene. Germline CDR1 is SGDLS and CDR2 is YYNGEE. This CDR3 is 14 amino acids long. This CDR3 reads CASSYGQGSETQYF. In nucleotides, the CDR3 is TGTGCCAGCAGCTACGGACAGGGGAGTGAGACCCAGTACTTC. Full variable domain (rest looked up from reference TRBV9 and TRBJ2-5): DSGVTQTPKHLITATGQRVTLRCSPRSGDLSVYWYQQSLDQGLQFLIQYYNGEERAKGNILERFSAQQFPDLHSELNLSSLELGDSALYFCASSYGQGSETQYFGPGTRLLVL.

V gene TRBV28 combines with J gene TRBJ1-2; possible D gene TRBD1, 6 bases. CDR1 and CDR2 (germline): MDHEN, SYDVKM. This CDR3 region has 16 residues. V lost 6 bases and J lost 2, with 19 bases in between. CDR3: CASSSTTGHLNYGYTF. The CDR3 region has the DNA TGTGCCAGCAGCTCAACAACGGGACACCTGAACTATGGCTACACCTTC.

This clone has only a few counts. The rearrangement links TRBV29-1 to TRBJ1-2; D uncertain. The V end lost 4 bases, the J end lost 5 bases, and 20 bases lay between the germline ends. CDR1 SQVTM and CDR2 ANQGSEA come from the germline V gene. The CDR3 totals 15 residues. CDR3 bases: TGCAGCGTTGGAGGGCAGAACCTGGTAGATTATGGCTACACCTTC. Protein sequence: CSVGGQNLVDYGYTF.

The chain carries TRBV6-1 and TRBJ2-7, with 11 bases that match TRBD2. The ends lost 8 bases at V and 3 bases at J; junction bases unmatched: 3. The CDR3 is 13 residues long. Germline CDR1 and CDR2: MNHNS and SASEGT. CDR3 coding DNA: TGTGCCAGCTTAGCGGGGGGGATCTACGAGCAGTACTTC. Translation gives CASLAGGIYEQYF.

The chain has TRBV2 and TRBJ2-7, with unresolved D. Germline V CDR1 and CDR2: SNHLY, FYNNEI. The CDR3 runs to 12 residues. Trimming stripped 8 bases from V and 1 base from J, with 9 bases between. The CDR3 DNA reads TGTGCCAGCTCCGAACGGTCCTACGAGCAGTACTTC. Translation gives CASSERSYEQYF.

V usage is TRBV6-1 and J usage is TRBJ1-1; unclear D gene. Germline loops: CDR1 MNHNS, CDR2 SASEGT. The V gene lost 8 bases and the J gene lost 1 base, with 11 bases spanning the gap. The CDR3 covers 13 residues. The DNA for the CDR3 is TGTGCCAGCCTCTGGGCGGGGAACACTGAAGCTTTCTTT. This sequence encodes CASLWAGNTEAFF.

The gene calls are TRBV28 and TRBJ1-2, with no clear D. The V end lost 5 bases, the J end lost 4 bases, and 8 bases lay between the germline ends. CDR3 length: 12 residues. Germline-derived CDR1 and CDR2 are MDHEN and SYDVKM. The CDR3 sequence: CASSEVFYGYTF. The CDR3 DNA reads TGTGCCAGCAGTGAGGTTTTCTATGGCTACACCTTC.

J is TRBJ2-3 and V is TRBV5-4; 8 bases are a match to TRBD2. CDR1 SGHNT and CDR2 YYREEE come from the germline V gene (reference sequence). V lost 6 bases to trimming and J lost 4 bases; unmatched junction nucleotides: 7. The CDR3 sequence is 14 residues long. The CDR3 region has the DNA TGTGCCAGCACCCCGGGGGGGTTCCCAGATACGCAGTATTTT. Encoded protein: CASTPGGFPDTQYF.

The sample holds a few counts of this clone. The chain uses TRBV11-2 and TRBJ1-4; maybe TRBD1 (6 bases). The CDR3 is made up of 17 amino acids. Germline lookup yields CDR1 SGHAT and CDR2 FQNNGV. V lost 0 bases and J lost 6, with 17 bases in between. In DNA form, the CDR3 reads TGTGCCAGCAGCTTAGAGGGTACAGGGAGAGAAGATGAAAAACTGTTTTTT. It specifies CASSLEGTGREDEKLFF. Full variable domain (outside the CDR3, taken from reference TRBV11-2 and TRBJ1-4): EAGVAQSPRYKIIEKRQSVAFWCNPISGHATLYWYQQILGQGPKLLIQFQNNGVVDDSQLPKDRFSAERLKGVDSTLKIQPAKLEDSAVYLCASSLEGTGREDEKLFFGSGTQLSVL.

The chain links TRBV2 to TRBJ2-1, with 9 bases fitting TRBD2. The ends lost 4 bases at V and 5 bases at J; junction bases unmatched: 3. CDR1 and CDR2 from the germline V gene are SNHLY and FYNNEI. The CDR3 length is 14 residues. The CDR3 is CASSVERGDNEQFF. The CDR3 DNA reads TGTGCCAGCAGTGTCGAGCGGGGGGACAATGAGCAGTTCTTC.

Of note for this clone: Other DNA sequences from this sample encode an identical CDR3 as well. The rearrangement links TRBV28 to TRBJ1-6; TRBD1 matches at 9 bases. CDR1 is MDHEN and CDR2 is SYDVKM in the germline V gene. This CDR3 is 15 amino acids long. The ends lost 5 bases at V and 8 bases at J; junction bases unmatched: 7. The CDR3 coding sequence is TGTGCCAGCAGTCCCAGGACAGGGGAGGATTCACCCCTCCACTTT. Translated: CASSPRTGEDSPLHF.

V usage is TRBV6-8 and J usage is TRBJ2-1; 9 bases match TRBD2. Trimming removed 5 bases from V and 5 bases from J; junction bases left unmatched: 13. Germline V CDR1 and CDR2: MNHGY, SAAAGT. The CDR3 spans 17 residues. CDR3 bases: TGTGCCAGCAGTGATTCCCTTCCTAGCGGGGCCAACAATGAGCAGTTCTTC. Translating it yields CASSDSLPSGANNEQFF.

The chain's CDR3 is CASSYSPGDRGYGYTF. The CDR3 DNA reads TGTGCCAGCAGTTACTCGCCCGGGGACAGGGGATATGGCTACACCTTC. The chain recombines TRBV6-5 with TRBJ1-2, with 10 bases fitting TRBD1. V lost 0 bases, J lost 5 bases, and 6 bases stayed unmatched. This CDR3 spans 16 amino acids. Per germline, CDR1 MNHEY and CDR2 SVGAGI.

The J gene is TRBJ1-1, the V gene TRBV28, with 7 bases aligning to TRBD1. V lost 5 bases to trimming and J lost 6 bases; unmatched junction nucleotides: 6. This CDR3 spans 13 amino acids. Germline values: CDR1 MDHEN, CDR2 SYDVKM. CDR3 loop: CASSPRQGSEAFF. CDR3 DNA sequence: TGTGCCAGCAGTCCGAGACAGGGTTCTGAAGCTTTCTTT.

The chain couples TRBV10-3 to TRBJ1-5, with 7 nucleotides matching TRBD1. The germline V gene encodes CDR1 ENHRY and CDR2 SYGVKD. The V and J ends lost 7 bases and 10 bases, in that order; junction bases with no gene match: 13. The CDR3 is made up of 14 amino acids. CDR3 region: CAIMGAEGGAPQHF. CDR3 in DNA: TGTGCCATCATGGGGGCGGAAGGGGGCGCCCCCCAGCATTTT.

The rearrangement joins TRBV6-1 to TRBJ2-1; 9 bases align to TRBD2. Germline V gene data show CDR1 as MNHNS and CDR2 as SASEGT. Germline trimming cut 3 bases from V and 2 bases from J; bases unmatched to any gene: 2. The CDR3 totals 15 residues. Here the CDR3 reads CASSERGGPYNEQFF. The CDR3 region has the DNA TGTGCCAGCAGTGAGCGGGGGGGCCCCTACAATGAGCAGTTCTTC.